These T cell receptor beta chains were read from a single sample in a study of cytomegalovirus exposure and HLA in healthy donors. The protocol was immunoSEQ multiplex PCR, while the TCRdb copy is restricted to in-frame clones and leaves out a portion. Found here are some 100,000 clones, around three quarters of them singletons; the top ten hold approximately 4.1%. Material: PBMCs. The receptors were gathered from a female donor in good health and CMV-seropositive. Both conserved end residues are part of each CDR3. A D gene is named only where the DNA matches it firmly. The size of a clone is reported for some rows only, either as once, few or many, or as a class for expanded clones.

>TRBJ1-6|.|TRBV6-4|.|14
TGTGCCAGCAGCGCCGACAGCAATAATTCACCCCTCCACTTT
CASSADSNNSPLHF
>TRBJ1-1|once|TRBV5-1|.|14
TGCGCCAGCAGGAGCGGGGGGGCGAACACTGAAGCTTTCTTT
CASRSGGANTEAFF
>TRBJ2-7|.|TRBV7-2|TRBD2|17
TGTGCCAGCAGCGCACGAAGAACTAGCGGGAGAGCCTACGAGCAGTACTTC
CASSARRTSGRAYEQYF
>TRBJ2-1|.|TRBV9|TRBD2|14
TGTGCCAGCACCCCCCAGCGGGGGGGGGTTGAGCAGTTCTTC
CASTPQRGGVEQFF
>TRBJ2-2|.|TRBV2|TRBD2|18
TGTGCCAGCAGGGAGGGACTAGCGGGGGGGCGAGGCACCGGGGAGCTGTTTTTT
CASREGLAGGRGTGELFF
>TRBJ1-1|.|TRBV5-6|.|12
TGTGCCAGCAGCTTGACGGGGGGTTCAGCTTTCTTT
CASSLTGGSAFF
>TRBJ2-2|.|TRBV7-7|TRBD2|16
TGTGCCAGCAGCTTCGGAGCGGGGGCAAACACCGGGGAGCTGTTTTTT
CASSFGAGANTGELFF
>TRBJ2-1|once|TRBV7-2|TRBD2|18
TGTGCCAGCAGCCCAGTTCGGCTAGCGGGGGGGCCAGGCAATGAGCAGTTCTTC
CASSPVRLAGGPGNEQFF
>TRBJ2-2|.|TRBV5-6|TRBD2|15
TGTGCCAGCAGCTTGGGGACTAGGGCCGTCGGGGAGCTGTTTTTT
CASSLGTRAVGELFF
>TRBJ1-3|.|TRBV27|TRBD1|15
TGTGCCAGCAGTCCCCGGAGGGGGCCTGGAAACACCATATATTTT
CASSPRRGPGNTIYF
>TRBJ2-1|.|TRBV5-1|.|14
TGCGCCAGCAGCTTAGGTGACTACCACAATGAGCAGTTCTTC
CASSLGDYHNEQFF
>TRBJ2-3|few|TRBV6-4|TRBD2|14
TGTGCCAGCAGTGTTGTGGGGGGGACAGATACGCAGTATTTT
CASSVVGGTDTQYF
>TRBJ2-7|.|TRBV27|TRBD2|15
TGTGCCAGCAGCTTAACTAGCGGGGGGCTCTACGAGCAGTACTTC
CASSLTSGGLYEQYF
>TRBJ1-1|once|TRBV11-2|.|13
TGTGCCAGCAGCTTCCAGGTGAACACTGAAGCTTTCTTT
CASSFQVNTEAFF
>TRBJ1-5|.|TRBV6-5|TRBD1|13
TGTGCCAGCAGTTATGCAGGGGGGAAGCCCCAGCATTTT
CASSYAGGKPQHF
>TRBJ1-2|few|TRBV7-2|.|14
TGTGCCAGCAGCTTAGTCGGCAGGGATCGGCGCTACACCTTC
CASSLVGRDRRYTF
>TRBJ2-3|.|TRBV11-2|TRBD2|15
TGTGCCAGCAGCTGGGGACTAGCGGTCACGGATACGCAGTATTTT
CASSWGLAVTDTQYF
>TRBJ1-1|.|TRBV14|.|15
TGTGCCAGCAGCCAGGCAGCGGGGGGCGGGAGTGAAGCTTTCTTT
CASSQAAGGGSEAFF
>TRBJ2-5|.|TRBV9|.|12
TGTGCCAGCAGCGCTGATGTCGGGACCCAGTACTTC
CASSADVGTQYF
>TRBJ2-5|.|TRBV6-5|TRBD2|13
TGTGCCAGCAGCCTGACTAGCGCAGAGACCCAGTACTTC
CASSLTSAETQYF
>TRBJ1-5|.|TRBV4-3|.|14
TGCGCCAGCAGCCAAGTCGGCGGGATCCAGCCCCAGCATTTT
CASSQVGGIQPQHF
>TRBJ1-5|.|TRBV15|TRBD1|15
TGTGCCACCAGCAAAACTTTTGACAGGGATCAGCCCCAGCATTTT
CATSKTFDRDQPQHF
>TRBJ2-6|.|TRBV27|TRBD1|19
TGTGCCAGCAGTTTGTTCTCAGGACAGGGGAAAACTGGGGCCAACGTCCTGACTTTC
CASSLFSGQGKTGANVLTF
>TRBJ1-3|.|TRBV6-5|.|15
TGTGCCACCAGAGCGACCGTACTTTCTGGAAACACCATATATTTT
CATRATVLSGNTIYF
>TRBJ2-3|.|TRBV7-9|TRBD2|15
TGTTCCAGCAGCTTATACGGGAGGGGCACAGATACGCAGTATTTT
CSSSLYGRGTDTQYF
>TRBJ2-2|once|TRBV7-9|TRBD2|18
TGTGCCAGCAGCTTTGGGCTAGCGGGTCCCCTAAACACCGGGGAGCTGTTTTTT
CASSFGLAGPLNTGELFF
>TRBJ2-5|.|TRBV7-8|TRBD1|16
TGTGCCAGCAGCTCCCCCCTGGACAGGGGGCGAGAGACCCAGTACTTC
CASSSPLDRGRETQYF
>TRBJ1-2|.|TRBV4-1|.|16
TGCGCCAGCAGCCCCTGGGCAGGGCAGGATCATAATGGCTACACCTTC
CASSPWAGQDHNGYTF
>TRBJ2-1|.|TRBV5-1|TRBD2|16
TGCGCCAGCAGTAGGGAATCTAGCGGGGGTCCCAATGAGCAGTTCTTC
CASSRESSGGPNEQFF
>TRBJ1-6|.|TRBV25-1|.|17
TGTGCCAGCAGTGAATATATATGGGAGAGCAATAATTCACCCCTCCACTTT
CASSEYIWESNNSPLHF
>TRBJ2-7|once|TRBV30|TRBD2|14
TGTGCCTGGAGGGAGCGGGGGCGGACCTACGAGCAGTACTTC
CAWRERGRTYEQYF
>TRBJ1-2|.|TRBV18|TRBD1|13
TGTGCCAGCTCACTAGGGACAGGGGGCGGCTACACCTTC
CASSLGTGGGYTF
>TRBJ2-2|.|TRBV5-6|TRBD1|16
TGTGCCAGCAGCTTCTTCGGGACAGGGGTGGACGGGGAGCTGTTTTTT
CASSFFGTGVDGELFF
>TRBJ2-7|.|TRBV27|TRBD1|15
TGTGCCAGCAGTTGGTCCGGGACAGGGGACTACGAGCAGTACTTC
CASSWSGTGDYEQYF
>TRBJ1-2|.|TRBV7-9|TRBD1|17
TGTGCCAGCACCCAGGGGGACGGGGCAGGCCTCTACTATGGCTACACCTTC
CASTQGDGAGLYYGYTF
>TRBJ1-2|.|TRBV2|.|12
TGTGCCAGCAGCTTTGGGGCAGACGGCTACACCTTC
CASSFGADGYTF
>TRBJ2-7|few|TRBV19|TRBD2|16
TGTGCCAGTAGCCTTGAAGTGGGGACTATGACTGGTGAGCAGTACTTC
CASSLEVGTMTGEQYF
>TRBJ2-1|few|TRBV11-2|TRBD2|17
TGTGCCAGCAGCTTAATGCGGAACGGACTAGCGGGCAATGAGCAGTTCTTC
CASSLMRNGLAGNEQFF
>TRBJ2-6|.|TRBV5-5|.|16
TGTGCCAGCAGCTTGGAAACGAGCTCTGGGGCCAACGGCCTGACTTTC
CASSLETSSGANGLTF
>TRBJ2-2|.|TRBV27|.|13
TGTGCCAGCTCCATCCGGGACACCGGGGAGCTGTTTTTT
CASSIRDTGELFF